This T cell receptor beta chain appears in the sequencing data of a study of graft-versus-host responses after intestinal transplantation. Looking at the study overall: Transplant types were multivisceral, liver-intestinal, or isolated intestinal. The whole recipient group had anti-thymocyte globulin induction followed by tacrolimus and steroids for about three years. Whole-study results and caveats: Individuals carrying graft-donor T cell macrochimerism showed high graft-versus-host to host-versus-graft clonal ratios in allografts.

For this clone: What it recognizes is unknown.

In germline, CDR1 is MNHEY, CDR2 SMNVEV (reference sequence). The V and J ends lost 4 bases and 2 bases respectively, with 8 bases between them. CDR3 size: 13 residues. The repertoire was sequenced with immunoSEQ multiplex PCR; TCRdb's copy has only in-frame clones and lacks some. The profile shows about 93,000 clones, 85% to 95% of them singletons. This specimen consisted of unstimulated CD8+ T cells sorted from spleen or lymph node cells, obtained before intestinal transplant. The receptor was isolated from a human donor who received an intestinal transplant. V gene TRBV27 combines with J gene TRBJ1-2; D unresolved. CDR3 nucleotides: TGTGCCAGCAGTTACAGCCAGAACTATGGCTACACCTTC. This sequence encodes CASSYSQNYGYTF.